This T cell receptor (beta chain) comes out of a study of blood T cell repertoires in COVID-19. Study-wide background: Acute and convalescent COVID-19 specimens originated in the United States, Italy and Spain. From T cells, B-cell-depleted T cells, or PBMCs came the material, which was cDNA or gDNA.

Methods used by the authors: From reference gene primer amplification, estimates of nucleated cell counts were derived. Some clones are missing from TCRdb's copy, which holds only in-frame ones; the method was immunoSEQ multiplex PCR. From that table come the V and J calls and clone size; the DNA was used to work out D and trimming. The sample lists some 460,000 clones; roughly 90% were seen once. There are 11 residues in the CDR3. The germline V gene encodes CDR1 LNHDA and CDR2 SQIVND (reference sequence). Between the trimmed V and J ends, which lost 7 bases and 6 bases, there was a span of 9 bases.

Material: peripheral blood. The V call is TRBV19, the J call TRBJ1-2, with a weak D call TRBD1 (6 bases). This TCR came from a woman younger than 45 with acute or convalescent COVID-19. In DNA form, the CDR3 reads TGTGCCAGTACGGCAGGGGATGGCTACACCTTC. This encodes CASTAGDGYTF.